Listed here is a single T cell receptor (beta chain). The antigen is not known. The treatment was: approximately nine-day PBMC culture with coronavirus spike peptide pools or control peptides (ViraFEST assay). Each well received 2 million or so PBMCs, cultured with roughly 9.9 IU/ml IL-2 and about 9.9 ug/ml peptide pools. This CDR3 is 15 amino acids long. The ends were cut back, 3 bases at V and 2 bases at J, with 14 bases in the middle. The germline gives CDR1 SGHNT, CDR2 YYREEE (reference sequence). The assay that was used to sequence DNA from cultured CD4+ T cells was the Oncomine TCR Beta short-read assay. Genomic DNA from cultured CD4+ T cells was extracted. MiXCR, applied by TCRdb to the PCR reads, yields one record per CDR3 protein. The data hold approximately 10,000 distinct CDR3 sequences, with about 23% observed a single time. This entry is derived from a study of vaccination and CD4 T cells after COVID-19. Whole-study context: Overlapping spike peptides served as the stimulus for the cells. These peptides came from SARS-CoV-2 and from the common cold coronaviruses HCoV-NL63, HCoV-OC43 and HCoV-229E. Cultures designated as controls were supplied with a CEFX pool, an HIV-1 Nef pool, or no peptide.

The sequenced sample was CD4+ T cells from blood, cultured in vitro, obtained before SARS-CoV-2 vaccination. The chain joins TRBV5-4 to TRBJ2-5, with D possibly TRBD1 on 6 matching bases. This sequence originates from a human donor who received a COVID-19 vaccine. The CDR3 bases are TGTGCCAGCAGCTCCCCAGGGACATTGCAAGAGACCCAGTACTTC. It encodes CASSSPGTLQETQYF.